This T cell receptor beta chain was captured in a study of T cell responses to AZD1222 COVID-19 vaccine. Clones were sequenced by immunoSEQ multiplex PCR, and TCRdb holds only the in-frame ones, with some missing. The data hold approximately 150,000 clones, with over 85% observed a single time. This CDR3 is 17 amino acids long. Germline loops: CDR1 SGHTA, CDR2 FQGNSA. Trimming cost V 0 bases and J 1 base, with 12 bases left between them. Note on this clone: The antigen is undetermined.

Study-level findings and limits: Elevations in Spike-specific TCR breadth and depth followed administration of two AZD1222 doses. Repertoire sampling occurred only after the peak T cell response.

The sequenced sample was peripheral blood, obtained on day 0 of AZD1222 vaccination. This sequence was found in an adult in good health. This rearrangement joins TRBV7-2 to TRBJ2-2; weak D call: TRBD2 (6 bases). This CDR3 reads CASSLATLARNTGELFF. In nucleotides, the CDR3 is TGTGCCAGCAGCTTAGCGACCCTAGCGAGGAACACCGGGGAGCTGTTTTTT. The full variable domain, in which reference TRBV7-2 and TRBJ2-2 provide the parts outside the CDR3, is GAGVSQSPSNKVTEKGKDVELRCDPISGHTALYWYRQSLGQGLEFLIYFQGNSAPDKSGLPSDRFSAERTGGSVSTLTIQRTQQEDSAVYLCASSLATLARNTGELFFGEGSRLTVL.